Listed below are T cell receptor beta chains from one sample, sequenced in a study of blood T cell repertoires in COVID-19. Clones were sequenced by immunoSEQ multiplex PCR, and TCRdb holds only the in-frame ones, with some missing. Here the sample spans a few hundred thousand clones, about four fifths being singletons. Sequenced input: PBMCs or T cells enriched from blood (not recorded which). Receptor source: a woman aged 45-65 years who had recovered from COVID-19. CDR3s include the opening cysteine and the closing phenylalanine or tryptophan. A D gene is named only where the DNA matches it firmly. Clone size, where shown, is once, few, many, or a class for clones that have expanded.

CDR3nt: TGTGCCTGGAGTGTACTGGGCAGGTCTGAAGCTAACTATGGCTACACCTTC; CDR3aa: CAWSVLGRSEANYGYTF; abundance: NA; j_gene: TRBJ1-2; d_gene: NA; v_gene: TRBV30
CDR3nt: TGTGCCAGCAGCGTTACCAGGGACAGTGAAGCTTTCTTT; CDR3aa: CASSVTRDSEAFF; abundance: NA; j_gene: TRBJ1-1; d_gene: TRBD1; v_gene: TRBV7-9
CDR3nt: TGCGCCAGCAGCTTGAACGGACAGACCCAAGAGACCCAGTACTTC; CDR3aa: CASSLNGQTQETQYF; abundance: NA; j_gene: TRBJ2-5; d_gene: NA; v_gene: TRBV5-1
CDR3nt: TGTGCCACCAGTGGTGCGGGACAGGACAATGAGCAGTTCTTC; CDR3aa: CATSGAGQDNEQFF; abundance: once; j_gene: TRBJ2-1; d_gene: TRBD1; v_gene: TRBV24-1
CDR3nt: TGTGCCAGCAGCTCAAACAGGGGGACATATGGCTACACCTTC; CDR3aa: CASSSNRGTYGYTF; abundance: NA; j_gene: TRBJ1-2; d_gene: TRBD1; v_gene: TRBV7-2
CDR3nt: TGTGCCAGCAGCTTGGGTACTAGCGGGGGGTCAACCGGGGAGCTGTTTTTT; CDR3aa: CASSLGTSGGSTGELFF; abundance: few; j_gene: TRBJ2-2; d_gene: TRBD2; v_gene: TRBV5-4
CDR3nt: TGCGCCAGCAGCCAAGCCCTCCGGGACAGGGGAGATGGAGGTGGCTACACCTTC; CDR3aa: CASSQALRDRGDGGGYTF; abundance: NA; j_gene: TRBJ1-2; d_gene: TRBD1; v_gene: TRBV4-1
CDR3nt: TGTGCCAGCAGTTTAATACGGCAGCCCCAGCATTTT; CDR3aa: CASSLIRQPQHF; abundance: NA; j_gene: TRBJ1-5; d_gene: NA; v_gene: TRBV6-2/TRBV6-3
CDR3nt: TGCGCCAGCAGCTTGGAATTGAGGGGGCGAGGCACTGAAGCTTTCTTT; CDR3aa: CASSLELRGRGTEAFF; abundance: NA; j_gene: TRBJ1-1; d_gene: TRBD1; v_gene: TRBV5-1
CDR3nt: TGTGCCAGCAGTTATAACAGGGTTGGAAACACCATATATTTT; CDR3aa: CASSYNRVGNTIYF; abundance: NA; j_gene: TRBJ1-3; d_gene: NA; v_gene: TRBV6-5
CDR3nt: TGTGCCAGCAGCCCTGGCCCTAGCGAACAAGAGACCCAGTACTTC; CDR3aa: CASSPGPSEQETQYF; abundance: NA; j_gene: TRBJ2-5; d_gene: NA; v_gene: TRBV11-3
CDR3nt: TGTGCCAGCAGCCAAGCCAGGACAGGGGCTGGAAACACCATATATTTT; CDR3aa: CASSQARTGAGNTIYF; abundance: NA; j_gene: TRBJ1-3; d_gene: TRBD1; v_gene: TRBV3-1/TRBV3-2
CDR3nt: TGTGCCAGCAGCGTAGGGCCCGCGCGACTTTCCTACAATGAGCAGTTCTTC; CDR3aa: CASSVGPARLSYNEQFF; abundance: NA; j_gene: TRBJ2-1; d_gene: NA; v_gene: TRBV9
CDR3nt: TGTGCCAGCAGCCCTACCCGGACAGGGAGGGACACTGAAGCTTTCTTT; CDR3aa: CASSPTRTGRDTEAFF; abundance: NA; j_gene: TRBJ1-1; d_gene: TRBD1; v_gene: TRBV11-2
CDR3nt: TGTGCCTGGAGTGAGGTAGCGGGAGTGGGGGAGCAGTACTTC; CDR3aa: CAWSEVAGVGEQYF; abundance: NA; j_gene: TRBJ2-7; d_gene: TRBD2; v_gene: TRBV30
CDR3nt: TGTGCCAGTAGTCCCAGGGGAGACTCCTACAATGAGCAGTTCTTC; CDR3aa: CASSPRGDSYNEQFF; abundance: NA; j_gene: TRBJ2-1; d_gene: NA; v_gene: TRBV19
CDR3nt: TGTGCCACAGGGGGTAGCAATCAGCCCCAGCATTTT; CDR3aa: CATGGSNQPQHF; abundance: NA; j_gene: TRBJ1-5; d_gene: NA; v_gene: TRBV15
CDR3nt: TGTGCCAGCAGTTGGGGACAGGGTAGCAATCAGCCCCAGCATTTT; CDR3aa: CASSWGQGSNQPQHF; abundance: few; j_gene: TRBJ1-5; d_gene: TRBD1; v_gene: TRBV6-2/TRBV6-3
CDR3nt: TGTGCCAGCTCACCGTTGGGACTGCTGAACACTGAAGCTTTCTTT; CDR3aa: CASSPLGLLNTEAFF; abundance: NA; j_gene: TRBJ1-1; d_gene: NA; v_gene: TRBV18
CDR3nt: TGTGCCAGCAGCCAAGTGGAGACTTCTGGTCCTGAAGCTTTCTTT; CDR3aa: CASSQVETSGPEAFF; abundance: NA; j_gene: TRBJ1-1; d_gene: NA; v_gene: TRBV3-1/TRBV3-2
CDR3nt: TGTGCCAGCCATTCCCGGGGAAAACCCTCCTACGAGCAGTACTTC; CDR3aa: CASHSRGKPSYEQYF; abundance: NA; j_gene: TRBJ2-7; d_gene: NA; v_gene: TRBV28
CDR3nt: TGTGCCACCGGGACAGGGGGCTTAAATGAAAAACTGTTTTTT; CDR3aa: CATGTGGLNEKLFF; abundance: NA; j_gene: TRBJ1-4; d_gene: TRBD1; v_gene: TRBV10-3
CDR3nt: TGTGCCAGCAGCCGAGGACAGATAGATGGCTACACCTTC; CDR3aa: CASSRGQIDGYTF; abundance: NA; j_gene: TRBJ1-2; d_gene: NA; v_gene: TRBV7-2
CDR3nt: TGTGCCAGCAGTTCAAACAGTCAGCCCCAGCATTTT; CDR3aa: CASSSNSQPQHF; abundance: few; j_gene: TRBJ1-5; d_gene: NA; v_gene: TRBV6-5
CDR3nt: TGTGCCAGCCGTGGGGGGGCCCCGCGGAATGAGCAGTTCTTC; CDR3aa: CASRGGAPRNEQFF; abundance: NA; j_gene: TRBJ2-1; d_gene: NA; v_gene: TRBV19
CDR3nt: TGCGCCAGCAGCATGGACAGGGGGCTGTTCTTC; CDR3aa: CASSMDRGLFF; abundance: NA; j_gene: TRBJ2-1; d_gene: TRBD1; v_gene: TRBV5-1
CDR3nt: TGTGCCAGCAGTTCTCGTCAGCCCCAGCATTTT; CDR3aa: CASSSRQPQHF; abundance: NA; j_gene: TRBJ1-5; d_gene: NA; v_gene: TRBV28
CDR3nt: TGTGCCAGCAGCGTAGGTCCCGAGACAGGGGGCGGCGAGCAGTACTTC; CDR3aa: CASSVGPETGGGEQYF; abundance: once; j_gene: TRBJ2-7; d_gene: TRBD1; v_gene: TRBV9
CDR3nt: TGTGCCAGCAGTCCCTCGACAGGGGTGGGCTACACCTTC; CDR3aa: CASSPSTGVGYTF; abundance: NA; j_gene: TRBJ1-2; d_gene: TRBD1; v_gene: TRBV27
CDR3nt: TGTGCCAGCAGCTTAGTAACAGGGTCGCTAGCCAAAAACATTCAGTACTTC; CDR3aa: CASSLVTGSLAKNIQYF; abundance: NA; j_gene: TRBJ2-4; d_gene: NA; v_gene: TRBV7-2
CDR3nt: TGCGCCAGCAGCTCCGGACAGGGTAGCAATCAGCCCCAGCATTTT; CDR3aa: CASSSGQGSNQPQHF; abundance: NA; j_gene: TRBJ1-5; d_gene: TRBD1; v_gene: TRBV5-1
CDR3nt: TGTGCCAGCAGCTTAGCACGGACAGCGACTGAAGCTTTCTTT; CDR3aa: CASSLARTATEAFF; abundance: NA; j_gene: TRBJ1-1; d_gene: NA; v_gene: TRBV7-2
CDR3nt: TGTGCCAGCAGCCTAGAACGAAGGCAAACACTGGCGGGCTACACCTTC; CDR3aa: CASSLERRQTLAGYTF; abundance: NA; j_gene: TRBJ1-2; d_gene: NA; v_gene: TRBV5-5
CDR3nt: TGTGCCAGCAGCTTAAAGATAAGGGGCCAGAACTATGGCTACACCTTC; CDR3aa: CASSLKIRGQNYGYTF; abundance: NA; j_gene: TRBJ1-2; d_gene: NA; v_gene: TRBV11-2
CDR3nt: TGCGCCAGCAGCCAAGGACGGGGCACCGGGGAGCTGTTTTTT; CDR3aa: CASSQGRGTGELFF; abundance: NA; j_gene: TRBJ2-2; d_gene: NA; v_gene: TRBV4-3
CDR3nt: TGTGCCAGTAGGCCGCTTACAGGGGCGGGAGGCTACACCTTC; CDR3aa: CASRPLTGAGGYTF; abundance: once; j_gene: TRBJ1-2; d_gene: TRBD1; v_gene: TRBV19
CDR3nt: TGTGCCAGCAGCTTCCGGAGGACTGAAGCTTTCTTT; CDR3aa: CASSFRRTEAFF; abundance: NA; j_gene: TRBJ1-1; d_gene: NA; v_gene: TRBV7-3
CDR3nt: TGTGCCAGCAGCTTAGGGGGCAGTTCTAATGAAAAACTGTTTTTT; CDR3aa: CASSLGGSSNEKLFF; abundance: NA; j_gene: TRBJ1-4; d_gene: NA; v_gene: TRBV7-2
CDR3nt: TGTGCCTGGAGCCCCCGGGGGGGTTTTGGCTACACCTTC; CDR3aa: CAWSPRGGFGYTF; abundance: once; j_gene: TRBJ1-2; d_gene: NA; v_gene: TRBV30
CDR3nt: TGTGCCAGCAGCCGTCAAGACTTGGCTACCTCTGGGGCCAACGTCCTGACTTTC; CDR3aa: CASSRQDLATSGANVLTF; abundance: once; j_gene: TRBJ2-6; d_gene: NA; v_gene: TRBV3-1/TRBV3-2
CDR3nt: TGTGCCAGCAGCTTAAGGACAGCGTCAGTAGGCTATGGCTACACCTTC; CDR3aa: CASSLRTASVGYGYTF; abundance: NA; j_gene: TRBJ1-2; d_gene: NA; v_gene: TRBV13
CDR3nt: TGCGCCAGCAGCTTGGAGTCTAGCGGGAGGGCCTCCTACAATGAGCAGTTCTTC; CDR3aa: CASSLESSGRASYNEQFF; abundance: NA; j_gene: TRBJ2-1; d_gene: TRBD2; v_gene: TRBV5-1
CDR3nt: TGTGCCAGCGCTAGGGGCACCCACACAGATACGCAGTATTTT; CDR3aa: CASARGTHTDTQYF; abundance: NA; j_gene: TRBJ2-3; d_gene: NA; v_gene: TRBV7-2
CDR3nt: TGTGCCAGCAGTTCCCGGACAGGGAACACTGAAGCTTTCTTT; CDR3aa: CASSSRTGNTEAFF; abundance: NA; j_gene: TRBJ1-1; d_gene: TRBD1; v_gene: TRBV6-5
CDR3nt: TGTGCCAGCAGTGAATTGCGGGATCGGGGCGAGCAGTACTTC; CDR3aa: CASSELRDRGEQYF; abundance: NA; j_gene: TRBJ2-7; d_gene: NA; v_gene: TRBV6-1
CDR3nt: TGTGCCAGCAGCGCCCGAATTTTTGAGCGGGGGGGCGAAGATACGCAGTATTTT; CDR3aa: CASSARIFERGGEDTQYF; abundance: NA; j_gene: TRBJ2-3; d_gene: NA; v_gene: TRBV21-1